This T cell receptor beta chain is from a study of response to subunit inactivated influenza vaccine. Details on this clonotype: Its antigen is undetermined.

Findings and caveats of the study: Authors suggested each seasonal influenza vaccination recruits few new T cells.

The CDR3 is made up of 13 amino acids. CDR1 and CDR2 from the germline V gene are MNHEY and SVGEGT. After removal of 10 bases from V and 6 bases from J, the junction contained 8 bases not matched to a gene. TCRdb reanalysed the RT-PCR reads using MiXCR and keeps one entry per CDR3 protein. The sample holds about 800,000 distinct CDR3 sequences, over 20% seen once. This clonotype was obtained from a man aged 50 to 60 who received an inactivated influenza vaccine. V gene TRBV6-2 or TRBV6-3 combines with J gene TRBJ1-1, with 10 bases that match TRBD1. Material: PBMCs from blood, obtained 4 to 6 days after vaccination. DNA of the CDR3: TGTGCCACCCTCCGGGACAGGGGTGCTGAAGCTTTCTTT. This sequence encodes CATLRDRGAEAFF.